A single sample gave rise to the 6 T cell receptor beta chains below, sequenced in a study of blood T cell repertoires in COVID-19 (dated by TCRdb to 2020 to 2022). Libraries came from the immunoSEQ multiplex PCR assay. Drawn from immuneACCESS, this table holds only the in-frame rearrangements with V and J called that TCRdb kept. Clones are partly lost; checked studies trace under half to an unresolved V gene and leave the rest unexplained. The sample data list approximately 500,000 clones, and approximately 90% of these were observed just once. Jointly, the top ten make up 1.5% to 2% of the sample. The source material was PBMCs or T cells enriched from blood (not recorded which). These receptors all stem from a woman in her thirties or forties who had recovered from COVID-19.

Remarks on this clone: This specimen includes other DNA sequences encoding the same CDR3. CDR3 bases: TGTGCCAGCAGCTCACTAGCGGGACCTTACAATGAGCAGTTCTTC. It translates to CASSSLAGPYNEQFF. The gene calls are TRBV7-2 and TRBJ2-1, with 10 positions matching TRBD2. The germline CDR1 and CDR2 sequences are SGHTA and FQGNSA. This CDR3 contains 15 residues. V trimming: 4 bases; J trimming: 4 bases; junction bases outside the gene matches: 4.

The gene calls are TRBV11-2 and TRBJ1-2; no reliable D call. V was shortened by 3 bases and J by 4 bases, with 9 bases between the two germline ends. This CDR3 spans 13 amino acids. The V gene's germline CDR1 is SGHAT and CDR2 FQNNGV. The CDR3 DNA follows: TGTGCCAGCAGCTTGAACGGTGTCTATGGCTACACCTTC. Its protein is CASSLNGVYGYTF.

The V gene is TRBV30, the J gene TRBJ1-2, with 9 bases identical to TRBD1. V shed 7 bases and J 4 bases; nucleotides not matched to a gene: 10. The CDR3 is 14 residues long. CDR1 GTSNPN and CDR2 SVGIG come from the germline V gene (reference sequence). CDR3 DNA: TGTGCCTACTCCCGGGACAGGGACCGCTATGGCTACACCTTC. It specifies CAYSRDRDRYGYTF.

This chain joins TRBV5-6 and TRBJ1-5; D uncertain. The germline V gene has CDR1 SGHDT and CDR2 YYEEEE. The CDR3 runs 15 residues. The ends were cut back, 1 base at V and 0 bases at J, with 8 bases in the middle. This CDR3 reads CASSLSVTSNQPQHF. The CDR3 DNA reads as TGTGCCAGCAGCTTGTCGGTTACTAGCAATCAGCCCCAGCATTTT.

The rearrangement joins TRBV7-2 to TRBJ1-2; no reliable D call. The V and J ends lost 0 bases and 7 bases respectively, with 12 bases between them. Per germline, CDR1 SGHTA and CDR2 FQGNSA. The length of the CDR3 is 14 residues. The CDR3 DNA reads TGTGCCAGCAGCTTAGCGCCGGGGTGGGGTGGCTACACCTTC. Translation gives CASSLAPGWGGYTF.

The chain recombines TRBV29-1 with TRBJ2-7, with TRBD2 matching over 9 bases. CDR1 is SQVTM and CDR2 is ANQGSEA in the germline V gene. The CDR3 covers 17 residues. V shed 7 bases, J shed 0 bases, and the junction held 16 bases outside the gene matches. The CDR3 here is CSALTSGLSSSSYEQYF. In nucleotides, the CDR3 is TGCAGCGCCCTTACTAGCGGGCTCTCCTCTAGCTCCTACGAGCAGTACTTC.